Listed below are T cell receptor beta chains from one sample, sequenced in a study of Ad26.COV2.S vaccination and SARS-CoV-2 variants. TCRdb keeps only in-frame clones here, not all; method: immunoSEQ multiplex PCR. The sample gives around 250,000 clones, around 90% of which show up once; 2.5% to 3.5% is in the top ten. The source was peripheral blood, collected in a trial of Ad26.COV2.S vaccine versus placebo. All receptors derive from a person aged 18-65 years who received the Ad26.COV2.S COVID-19 vaccine or a placebo. Each CDR3 is given without its conserved first and last residue.

j_call v_call cdr3_length cdr3_aa
TRBJ2-5 TRBV3-1/TRBV3-2 10 ASSQVKATQY
TRBJ2-3 TRBV18 11 ASSLRAGDTQY
TRBJ2-7 TRBV6-2/TRBV6-3 10 ASSYLGVEQY
TRBJ2-2 TRBV6-5 12 AISPSPGSGELF
TRBJ2-3 TRBV7-9 16 ASSRGGRTGPSTDTQY
TRBJ2-3 TRBV18 15 ASSPIVRGQSTDTQY
TRBJ2-3 TRBV18 12 ASSNQGGTDTQY
TRBJ1-1 TRBV5-1 11 ASGRGRDTEAF
TRBJ2-5 TRBV10-3 13 AISESAGAAETQY
TRBJ2-7 TRBV3-1/TRBV3-2 12 ASKKGHSSYEQY
TRBJ2-1 TRBV7-3 13 ASSLSGSSVPEQF